One T cell receptor (beta chain) is described in this entry. Its cognate antigen is unknown. TCR templates, 80,000 to 100,000 per sample, were assayed. Measured with immunoSEQ multiplex PCR; TCRdb has only the in-frame clones, and not every one. The sample shows about 85,000 clones, more than 85% of them seen only once. This record belongs to a study of siplizumab effects on memory and regulatory T cells. Overall study results and limits: Naive T cells looked more diverse than memory cells and looked like major alloresponse contributors.

Trimming took 0 bases from V and 8 from J; bases not matched to a gene: 11. CDR1 and CDR2 from the germline V gene are LNHNV and YYDKDF (reference sequence). This CDR3 is 18 amino acids long. Material: CD8+ T cells sorted from blood. The J gene is TRBJ2-1, the V gene TRBV15, with TRBD2 identical over 12 bases. This sequence originates from a human donor in good health. CDR3 loop: CATSRDPTTSGSSDEQFF. The CDR3 DNA reads as TGTGCCACCAGCAGAGATCCCACGACTAGCGGGAGTTCCGATGAGCAGTTCTTC.